A single TCR beta chain is shown here with its context. Its antigen is still unknown. Sequencing used immunoSEQ multiplex PCR; TCRdb keeps in-frame clones, though not all of them. The profile covers about 9,500 clones, with 98% appearing a single time and over 0.2% taken by the ten largest. Looked up from germline, CDR1 is SGHRS and CDR2 is YFSETQ. With 2 bases removed from V and 0 bases from J, the gap between germline ends came to 5 bases. This CDR3 spans 14 amino acids. The record originates from a study of monozygotic twins with cystic fibrosis. Study results and limitations: Unrelated CF individuals shared fewer identical clonotypes than monozygotic CF twins. In this small cohort, shared CDR3 numbers showed no association with age, concordance or disease severity. Clonality was generally low (median around 0.009), higher in the most severe patients. In 13 of 16 pairs, V gene usage was closest to the co-twin's.

The clonotype was recovered from a girl aged 2 to 10 with cystic fibrosis. The chain has TRBV5-1 and TRBJ1-4; the D gene is possibly TRBD1 (5 bases). What was sequenced was blood. The CDR3 is CASSLQATNEKLFF. CDR3 nucleotide sequence: TGCGCCAGCAGCTTACAGGCAACTAATGAAAAACTGTTTTTT.